The present TCR beta chain was sequenced within a study of blood T cells in healthy people across ages. Overall study: Template switching recovered approximately one barcoded beta molecule for every two T cells. Regarding the study as a whole: More naive CD4+ cells and higher diversity were found in long-lived than in aged donors. With age, beta diversity per million T cells declined roughly linearly, significantly by 35 to 40.

This clonotype was counted only a few times. The antigen remains undetermined. Germline CDR1 and CDR2: SQVTM and ANQGSEA. The CDR3 covers 13 residues. Trimming removed 7 bases from V and 5 bases from J; junction bases left unmatched: 8. Sample-barcoded 5' priming and a J-beta primer mix drove a second PCR of about 6 to 12 cycles. Each sample provided no less than 2.5 million CDR3-containing paired-end reads. Using its own MiXCR run on the 5' RACE reads, TCRdb lists one record per CDR3 protein. The data show approximately 790,000 distinct CDR3 sequences, around 62% seen once. This receptor was identified in a man under 40 in good health. V and J are TRBV29-1 and TRBJ1-2; 9 bases match TRBD1. Sequencing was performed on blood. CDR3 in DNA: TGCAGCGCCAAGACCGGGACAGGGTATGGCTACACCTTC. Amino acids: CSAKTGTGYGYTF.